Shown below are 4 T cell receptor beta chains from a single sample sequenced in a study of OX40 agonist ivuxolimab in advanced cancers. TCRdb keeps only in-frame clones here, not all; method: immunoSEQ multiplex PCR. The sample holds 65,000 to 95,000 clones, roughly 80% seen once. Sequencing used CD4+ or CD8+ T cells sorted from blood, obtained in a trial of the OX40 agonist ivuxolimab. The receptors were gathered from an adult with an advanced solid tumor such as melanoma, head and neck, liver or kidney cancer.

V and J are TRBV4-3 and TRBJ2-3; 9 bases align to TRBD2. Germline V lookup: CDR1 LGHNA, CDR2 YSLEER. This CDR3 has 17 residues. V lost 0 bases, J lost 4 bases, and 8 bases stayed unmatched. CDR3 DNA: TGCGCCAGCAGCCAAGATTCTGCGGGAGGGTTGGCAGATACGCAGTATTTT. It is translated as CASSQDSAGGLADTQYF.

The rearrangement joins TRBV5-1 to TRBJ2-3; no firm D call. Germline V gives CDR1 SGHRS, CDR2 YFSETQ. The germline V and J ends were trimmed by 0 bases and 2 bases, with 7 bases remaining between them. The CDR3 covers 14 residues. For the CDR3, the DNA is TGCGCCAGCAGCTTGGGCGTACTCACAGATACGCAGTATTTT. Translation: CASSLGVLTDTQYF.

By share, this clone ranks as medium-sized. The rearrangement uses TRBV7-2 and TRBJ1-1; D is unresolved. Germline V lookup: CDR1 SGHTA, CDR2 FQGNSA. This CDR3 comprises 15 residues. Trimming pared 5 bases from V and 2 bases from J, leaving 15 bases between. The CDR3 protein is CASSPRMGSNTEAFF. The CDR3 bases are TGTGCCAGCAGCCCTCGAATGGGCAGTAACACTGAAGCTTTCTTT.

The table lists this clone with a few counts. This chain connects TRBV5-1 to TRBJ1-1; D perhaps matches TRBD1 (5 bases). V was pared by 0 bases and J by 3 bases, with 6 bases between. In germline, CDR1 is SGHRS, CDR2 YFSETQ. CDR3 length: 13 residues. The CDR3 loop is CASSLVGDTEAFF. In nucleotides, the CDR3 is TGCGCCAGCAGCTTGGTAGGGGACACTGAAGCTTTCTTT.